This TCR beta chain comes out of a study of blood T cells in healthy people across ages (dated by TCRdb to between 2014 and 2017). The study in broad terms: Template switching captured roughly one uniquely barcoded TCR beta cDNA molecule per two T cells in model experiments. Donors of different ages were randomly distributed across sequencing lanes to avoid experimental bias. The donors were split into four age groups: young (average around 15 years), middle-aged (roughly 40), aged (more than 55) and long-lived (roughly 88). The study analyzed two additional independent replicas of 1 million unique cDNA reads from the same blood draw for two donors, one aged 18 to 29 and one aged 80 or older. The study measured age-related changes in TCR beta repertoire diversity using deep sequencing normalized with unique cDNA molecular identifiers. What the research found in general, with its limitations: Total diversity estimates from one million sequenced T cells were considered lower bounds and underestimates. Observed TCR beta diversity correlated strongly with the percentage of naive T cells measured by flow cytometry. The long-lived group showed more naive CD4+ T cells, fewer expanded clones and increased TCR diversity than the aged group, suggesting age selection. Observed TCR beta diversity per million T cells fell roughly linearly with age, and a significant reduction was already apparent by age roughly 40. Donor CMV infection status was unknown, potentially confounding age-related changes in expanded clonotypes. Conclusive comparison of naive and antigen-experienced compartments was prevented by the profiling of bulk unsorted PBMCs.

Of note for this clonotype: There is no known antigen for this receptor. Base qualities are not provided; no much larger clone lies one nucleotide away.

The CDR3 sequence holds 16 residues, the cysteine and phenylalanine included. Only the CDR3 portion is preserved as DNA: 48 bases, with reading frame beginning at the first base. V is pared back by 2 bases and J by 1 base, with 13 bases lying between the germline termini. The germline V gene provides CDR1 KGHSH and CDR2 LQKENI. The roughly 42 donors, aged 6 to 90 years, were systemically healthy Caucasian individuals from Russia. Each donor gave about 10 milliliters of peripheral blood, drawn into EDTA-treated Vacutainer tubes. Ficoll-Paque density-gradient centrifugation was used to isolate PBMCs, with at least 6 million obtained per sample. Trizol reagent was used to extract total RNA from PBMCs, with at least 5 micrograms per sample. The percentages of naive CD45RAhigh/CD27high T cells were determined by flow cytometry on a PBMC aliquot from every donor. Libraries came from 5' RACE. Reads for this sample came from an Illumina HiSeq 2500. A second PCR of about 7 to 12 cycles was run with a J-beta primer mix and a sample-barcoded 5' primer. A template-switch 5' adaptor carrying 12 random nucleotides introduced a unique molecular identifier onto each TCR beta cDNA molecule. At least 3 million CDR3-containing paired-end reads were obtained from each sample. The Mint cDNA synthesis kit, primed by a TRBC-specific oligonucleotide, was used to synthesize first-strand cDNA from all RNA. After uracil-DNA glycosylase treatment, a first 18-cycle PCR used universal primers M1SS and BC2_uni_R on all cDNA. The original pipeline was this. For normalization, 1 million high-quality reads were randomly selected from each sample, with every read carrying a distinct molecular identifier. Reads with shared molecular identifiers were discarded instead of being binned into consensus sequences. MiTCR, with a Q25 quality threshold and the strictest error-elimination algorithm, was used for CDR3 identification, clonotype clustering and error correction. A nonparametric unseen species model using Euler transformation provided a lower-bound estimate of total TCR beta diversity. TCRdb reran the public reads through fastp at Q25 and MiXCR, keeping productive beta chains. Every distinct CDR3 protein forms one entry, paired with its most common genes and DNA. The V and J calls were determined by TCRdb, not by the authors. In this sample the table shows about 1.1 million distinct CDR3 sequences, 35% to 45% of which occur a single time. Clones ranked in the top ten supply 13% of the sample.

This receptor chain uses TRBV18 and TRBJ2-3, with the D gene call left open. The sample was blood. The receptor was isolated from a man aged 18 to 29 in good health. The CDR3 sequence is CASSPIQALGTDTQYF. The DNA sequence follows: TGTGCCAGCTCACCAATCCAGGCCCTGGGCACAGATACGCAGTATTTT.